What follows is one TCR beta chain and its context. Using immunoSEQ multiplex PCR, the repertoire was profiled, and TCRdb retains in-frame clones only, with some absent. This table has 500,000 to 750,000 clones, 85% to 90% appearing once. The sample belongs to a study of shared T cell receptors in the human thymus. In addition, the sample was reused for a study of human thymus T cells. That report notes: All donors were healthy Finnish infants who were undergoing corrective surgery to treat congenital heart defects. Corrective heart surgery yielded resections, and these provided the thymus tissue. Thymic and blood repertoires seemed to favor certain V and J genes. As related research reported, thymic repertoires overlapped highly among unrelated individuals.

Sample: thymocytes. The sequence derives from a boy younger than two with a congenital heart defect.

The DNA for the CDR3 is TGTGCCACCCAACCCGGGACTAGCGGGACCTACAATGAGCAGTTCTTC. It specifies CATQPGTSGTYNEQFF. The rearrangement joins TRBV10-3 to TRBJ2-1, with 13 bases identical to TRBD2. The V gene's germline CDR1 is ENHRY and CDR2 SYGVKD. CDR3 length: 16 residues. With V trimmed by 10 bases and J by 2 bases, 8 bases remained unmatched.